The 18 T cell receptor beta chains in this list originate from one sample, sequenced in a study of OX40 agonist ivuxolimab in advanced cancers. The library was prepared using the immunoSEQ multiplex PCR assay. The clones in this table, taken by TCRdb from immuneACCESS, are in-frame only. Not every clone is retained; where verified, under half of the shortfall comes from an unresolved V gene, and the cause of the rest is unknown. The sample table holds tens of thousands of clones, of which under 90% were seen once. The ten largest make up around 4.8% of the sample. Source: CD4+ or CD8+ T cells sorted from blood, taken in a trial of the OX40 agonist ivuxolimab. The receptor set was obtained from an adult with an advanced solid tumor such as melanoma, head and neck, liver or kidney cancer.

The CDR3 DNA reads as TGTGCCAGCAGCGCCGGGACAGCTCAAAACATTCAGTACTTC. This translates into CASSAGTAQNIQYF. The J gene is TRBJ2-4, the V gene TRBV9, with 7 bases aligning to TRBD1. The germline V gene has CDR1 SGDLS and CDR2 YYNGEE. The length of the CDR3 is 14 residues. V was pared by 3 bases and J by 5 bases, with 5 bases of the junction left unmatched.

J is TRBJ1-2 and V is TRBV6-1, with 9 positions matching TRBD1. The CDR3 has 15 amino acids. Germline loops: CDR1 MNHNS, CDR2 SASEGT. Germline trimming cut 3 bases from V and 7 bases from J; bases unmatched to any gene: 9. CDR3 amino acids: CASSETGGAESGYTF. For the CDR3, the DNA is TGTGCCAGCAGTGAGACAGGGGGAGCAGAGTCTGGCTACACCTTC.

The chain carries TRBV30 and TRBJ2-1; 8 bases are shared with TRBD2. Germline CDR1 GTSNPN, CDR2 SVGIG (reference sequence). The CDR3 sequence is 14 residues long. Unmatched junction bases numbered 12, after V lost 8 bases and J lost 6 bases. The CDR3 bases are TGTGCCCGCACTGAGACTAGCGCGATCAATGAGCAGTTCTTC. Amino acids: CARTETSAINEQFF.

This chain's CDR3 is CASSLTGGSGELFF. In DNA, the CDR3 is TGTGCCAGCAGTTTGACAGGGGGCTCCGGGGAGCTGTTTTTT. The chain couples TRBV28 to TRBJ2-2; 10 nucleotides match TRBD1. Germline CDR1 reads MDHEN; CDR2 reads SYDVKM. The V and J ends lost 3 bases and 6 bases, in that order; junction bases with no gene match: 1. The CDR3 contains 14 residues.

The chain uses TRBV18 and TRBJ2-7, with D perhaps matching TRBD2 (6 bases). This CDR3 is built from 17 residues. Germline CDR1 and CDR2: KGHSH and LQKENI. V was shortened by 4 bases and J by 0 bases, with 19 bases between the two germline ends. The CDR3 DNA is TGTGCCAGCTCACACAAGGACCGTACCGGGAGCTCCTACGAGCAGTACTTC. Translated, it gives CASSHKDRTGSSYEQYF. Together with reference TRBV18 and TRBJ2-7, the CDR3 gives the full variable domain: NAGVMQNPRHLVRRRGQEARLRCSPMKGHSHVYWYRQLPEEGLKFMVYLQKENIIDESGMPKERFSAEFPKEGPSILRIQQVVRGDSAAYFCASSHKDRTGSSYEQYFGPGTRLTVT.

The chain combines TRBV6-5 with TRBJ1-2, with D possibly TRBD1 on 6 matching bases. This CDR3 region has 14 residues. V lost 8 bases, J lost 7 bases, and 20 bases lay in between. The V gene's germline CDR1 is MNHEY and CDR2 SVGAGI. The DNA of the CDR3 is TGTGCCAGCTGGGAAGGGGGAAGGGTTGGTGGCTACACCTTC. Its protein is CASWEGGRVGGYTF.

The chain has TRBV6-1 and TRBJ1-6; 7 nucleotides line up with TRBD1. Germline-derived CDR1 and CDR2 are MNHNS and SASEGT. J was trimmed by 7 bases and V by 7 bases; bases with no gene match: 10. The CDR3 sequence is 15 residues long. The chain's CDR3 is CASISSGQVNSPLHF. CDR3 in DNA: TGTGCCAGCATTTCGAGTGGACAGGTCAATTCACCCCTCCACTTT.

This clone is a singleton in its sample. The genes are TRBV5-1 and TRBJ2-3; TRBD2 aligns across 7 bases. Germline loops: CDR1 SGHRS, CDR2 YFSETQ. With 7 bases clipped from V and 4 bases from J, the junction kept 9 bases outside the gene matches. CDR3 length: 14 amino acids. CDR3 sequence reads: CASGGASGADTQYF. CDR3 in DNA: TGCGCCAGCGGAGGAGCGAGCGGGGCAGATACGCAGTATTTT.

This chain joins TRBV2 and TRBJ2-7; 16 bases line up with TRBD2. The CDR3 runs to 20 residues. Trimming took 1 base from V and 1 from J; bases not matched to a gene: 10. Per the germline V gene, CDR1 is SNHLY and CDR2 is FYNNEI. The CDR3 nucleotides read TGTGCCAGCAGTGAAGATTATCCGGGACTAGCGGGGGGGCTTTCCTACGAGCAGTACTTC. Amino acid sequence: CASSEDYPGLAGGLSYEQYF.

This sequence joins TRBV30 and TRBJ1-1, with D maybe TRBD1 (6 bases). The CDR3 length is 15 residues. V was cut by 4 bases and J by 0 bases, with 15 bases left in between. Germline CDR1 reads GTSNPN; CDR2 reads SVGIG (reference sequence). The CDR3 sequence: CAWIAQGNMNTEAFF. Written as DNA, the CDR3 is TGTGCCTGGATTGCCCAGGGGAATATGAACACTGAAGCTTTCTTT.

V usage is TRBV7-3 and J usage is TRBJ2-3; 16 nucleotides align to TRBD2. The J segment lost 2 bases and the V segment lost 5 bases, leaving 7 bases of the junction unmatched. The CDR3 sequence is 18 residues long. Germline CDR1 and CDR2: SGHTA and FQGTGA. For the CDR3, the DNA is TGTGCCAGCAGCCGGGGACTAGCGGGAGGGCCAGCCACAGATACGCAGTATTTT. This gives the protein CASSRGLAGGPATDTQYF.

The V gene is TRBV6-1, the J gene TRBJ1-4; D remains ambiguous. The germline V gene encodes CDR1 MNHNS and CDR2 SASEGT. Trimming pared 8 bases from V and 8 bases from J, leaving 18 bases between. The CDR3 is 14 residues long. CDR3 amino acids: CASLESLVKEKLFF. CDR3 DNA sequence: TGTGCCAGCCTCGAGTCCTTAGTAAAGGAAAAACTGTTTTTT.

This clone was seen a single time. The CDR3 region is CASTSQVLSGNTIYF. DNA for the CDR3: TGTGCCAGCACCTCACAGGTCCTCTCTGGAAACACCATATATTTT. V is TRBV6-1 and J is TRBJ1-3, with D possibly TRBD1 on 5 matching bases. Germline V gene sequence: CDR1 MNHNS, CDR2 SASEGT. The CDR3 length is 15 residues. The germline V and J ends were trimmed by 7 bases and 0 bases, with 13 bases remaining between them.

This rearrangement joins TRBV2 to TRBJ2-7, with TRBD1 as a possible D gene (6 bases). The V and J ends lost 7 bases and 2 bases respectively, with 15 bases between them. The CDR3 length is 14 residues. The V gene's germline CDR1 is SNHLY and CDR2 FYNNEI. CDR3: CASKNQGQAYEQYF. CDR3 nucleotides: TGTGCCAGCAAGAACCAGGGGCAGGCCTACGAGCAGTACTTC.

V and J are TRBV29-1 and TRBJ1-3, with no clear D. The CDR3 consists of 14 residues. V was cut by 0 bases and J by 3 bases, with 9 bases left in between. Germline V gene lookup returns CDR1 SQVTM and CDR2 ANQGSEA. The CDR3 here is CSVEDFGFGNTIYF. DNA for the CDR3: TGCAGCGTTGAAGATTTTGGGTTTGGAAACACCATATATTTT.

CDR3 in amino acids: CASSLALGTVYEQYF. Written as DNA, the CDR3 is TGTGCCAGCAGCTTGGCCTTGGGGACAGTCTACGAGCAGTACTTC. The chain uses TRBV5-8 and TRBJ2-7; 7 bases agree with TRBD1. The CDR3 spans 15 residues. CDR1 and CDR2 from the germline V gene are SGHTS and YDEGEE. V trimming: 0 bases; J trimming: 3 bases; junction bases outside the gene matches: 6.

The rearrangement links TRBV19 to TRBJ2-3; D remains unclear. The V gene lost 6 bases and the J gene lost 3 bases, with 19 bases spanning the gap. This CDR3 is built from 16 residues. Germline loops: CDR1 LNHDA, CDR2 SQIVND (reference sequence). This chain's CDR3 is CASSLPGSLITDTQYF. In DNA form, the CDR3 reads TGTGCCAGTAGCTTGCCGGGTAGTTTAATTACAGATACGCAGTATTTT.

The V gene is TRBV6-1, the J gene TRBJ1-4; D unresolved. Trimming removed 4 bases from V and 0 bases from J, with 9 bases in between. The CDR3 extends over 15 amino acids. The germline V gene has CDR1 MNHNS and CDR2 SASEGT. The CDR3 coding sequence is TGTGCCAGCAGTGGCCTCGGCGCAACTAATGAAAAACTGTTTTTT. Amino acid sequence: CASSGLGATNEKLFF.